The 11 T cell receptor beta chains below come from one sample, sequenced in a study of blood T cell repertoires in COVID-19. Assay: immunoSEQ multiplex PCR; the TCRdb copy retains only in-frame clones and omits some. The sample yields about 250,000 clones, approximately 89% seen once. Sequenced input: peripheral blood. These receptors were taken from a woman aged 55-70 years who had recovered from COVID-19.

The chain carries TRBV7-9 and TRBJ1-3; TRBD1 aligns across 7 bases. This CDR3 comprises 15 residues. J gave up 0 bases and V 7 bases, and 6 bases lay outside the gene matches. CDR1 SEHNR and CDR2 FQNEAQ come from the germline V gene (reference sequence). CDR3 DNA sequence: TGTGCCAGCATCCGGACAGGCAGCTCTGGAAACACCATATATTTT. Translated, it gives CASIRTGSSGNTIYF.

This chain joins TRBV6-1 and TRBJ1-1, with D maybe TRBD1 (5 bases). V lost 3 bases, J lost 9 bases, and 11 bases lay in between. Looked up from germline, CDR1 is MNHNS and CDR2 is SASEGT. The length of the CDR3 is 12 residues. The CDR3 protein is CASSDPGLKAFF. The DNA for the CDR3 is TGTGCCAGCAGTGACCCGGGACTTAAAGCTTTCTTT.

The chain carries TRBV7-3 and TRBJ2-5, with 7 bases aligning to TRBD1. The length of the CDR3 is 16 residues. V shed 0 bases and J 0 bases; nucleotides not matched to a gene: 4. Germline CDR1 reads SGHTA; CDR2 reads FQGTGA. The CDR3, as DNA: TGTGCCAGCAGCTTAACGAGGGGACAGAACCAAGAGACCCAGTACTTC. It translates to CASSLTRGQNQETQYF.

The CDR3 nucleotides read TGCGCCAGCAAGTCCCAGGGGACAAATTCTGGAAACACCATATATTTT. It codes for CASKSQGTNSGNTIYF. The chain combines TRBV5-1 with TRBJ1-3, with D possibly being TRBD1 (6 bases). The CDR3 has 16 amino acids. Germline CDR1 SGHRS, CDR2 YFSETQ. V lost 6 bases and J lost 1, with 17 bases in between.

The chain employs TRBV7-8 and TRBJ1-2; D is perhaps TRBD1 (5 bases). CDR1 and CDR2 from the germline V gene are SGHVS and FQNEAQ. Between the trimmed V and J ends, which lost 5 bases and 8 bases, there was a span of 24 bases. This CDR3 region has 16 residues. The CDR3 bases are TGTGCCAGCAGCCTTCTCCCGACCCTAGACAGAGGAGGCTACACCTTC. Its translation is CASSLLPTLDRGGYTF.

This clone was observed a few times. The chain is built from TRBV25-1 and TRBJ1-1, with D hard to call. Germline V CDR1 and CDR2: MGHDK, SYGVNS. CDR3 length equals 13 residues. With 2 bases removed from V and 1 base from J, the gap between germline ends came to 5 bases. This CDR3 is CASSEQQNTEAFF. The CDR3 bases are TGTGCCAGCAGTGAACAACAGAACACTGAAGCTTTCTTT.

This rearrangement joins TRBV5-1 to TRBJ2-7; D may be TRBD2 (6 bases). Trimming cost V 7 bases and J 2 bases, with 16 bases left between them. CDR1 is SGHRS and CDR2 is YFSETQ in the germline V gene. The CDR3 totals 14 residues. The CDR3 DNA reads TGCGCCAGCGCCCATTCCGGGAGAACCTACGAGCAGTACTTC. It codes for CASAHSGRTYEQYF.

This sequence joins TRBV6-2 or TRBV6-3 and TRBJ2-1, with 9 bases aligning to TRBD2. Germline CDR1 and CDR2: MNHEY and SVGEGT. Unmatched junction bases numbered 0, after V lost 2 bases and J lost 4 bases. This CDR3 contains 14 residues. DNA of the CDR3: TGTGCCAGCAGTTACCTAGCGGGGTACAATGAGCAGTTCTTC. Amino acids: CASSYLAGYNEQFF.

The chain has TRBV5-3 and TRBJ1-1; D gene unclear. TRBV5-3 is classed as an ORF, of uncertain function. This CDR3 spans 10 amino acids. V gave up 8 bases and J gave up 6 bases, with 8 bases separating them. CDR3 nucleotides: TGTGCCAGCCCCGGGTCTGAAGCTTTCTTT. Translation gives CASPGSEAFF.

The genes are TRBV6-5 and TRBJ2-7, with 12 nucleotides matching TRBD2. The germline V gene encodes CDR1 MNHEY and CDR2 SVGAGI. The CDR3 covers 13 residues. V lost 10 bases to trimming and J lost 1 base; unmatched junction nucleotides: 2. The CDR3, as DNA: TGTGCCACTACTAGCGGGGGGTCCTACGAGCAGTACTTC. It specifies CATTSGGSYEQYF.

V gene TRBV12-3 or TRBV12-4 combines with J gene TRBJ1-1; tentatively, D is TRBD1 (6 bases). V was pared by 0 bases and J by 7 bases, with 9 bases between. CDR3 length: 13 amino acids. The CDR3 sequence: CASSLARDIEAFF. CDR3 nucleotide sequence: TGTGCCAGCAGTTTAGCCCGGGACATTGAAGCTTTCTTT.